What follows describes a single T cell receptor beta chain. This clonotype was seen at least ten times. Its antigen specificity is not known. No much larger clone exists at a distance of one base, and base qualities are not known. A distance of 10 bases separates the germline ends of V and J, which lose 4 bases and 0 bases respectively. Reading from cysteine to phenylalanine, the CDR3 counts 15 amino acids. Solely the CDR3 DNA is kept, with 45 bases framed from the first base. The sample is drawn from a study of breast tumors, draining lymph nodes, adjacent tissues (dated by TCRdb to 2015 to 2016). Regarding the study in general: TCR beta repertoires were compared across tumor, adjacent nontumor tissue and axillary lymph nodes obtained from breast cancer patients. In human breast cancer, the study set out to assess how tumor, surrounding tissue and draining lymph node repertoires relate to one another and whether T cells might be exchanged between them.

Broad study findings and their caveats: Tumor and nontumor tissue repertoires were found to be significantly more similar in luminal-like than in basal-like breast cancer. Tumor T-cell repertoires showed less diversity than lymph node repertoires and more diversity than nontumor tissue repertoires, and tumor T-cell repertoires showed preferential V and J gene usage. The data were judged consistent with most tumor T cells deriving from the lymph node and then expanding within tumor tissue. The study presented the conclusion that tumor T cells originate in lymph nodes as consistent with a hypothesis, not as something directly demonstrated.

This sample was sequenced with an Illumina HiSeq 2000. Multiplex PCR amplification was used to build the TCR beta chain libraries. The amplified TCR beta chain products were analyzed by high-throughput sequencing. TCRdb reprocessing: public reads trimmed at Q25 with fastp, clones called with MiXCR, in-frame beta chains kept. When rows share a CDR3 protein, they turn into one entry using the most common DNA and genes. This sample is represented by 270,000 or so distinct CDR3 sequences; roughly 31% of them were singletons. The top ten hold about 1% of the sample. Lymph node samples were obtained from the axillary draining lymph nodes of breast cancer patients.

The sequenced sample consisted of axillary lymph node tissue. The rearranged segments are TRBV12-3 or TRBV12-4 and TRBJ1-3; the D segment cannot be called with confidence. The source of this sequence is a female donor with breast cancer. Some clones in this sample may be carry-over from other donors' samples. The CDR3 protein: CASSSRLLSGNTIYF. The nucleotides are TGTGCCAGCAGTTCCCGACTCCTCTCTGGAAACACCATATATTTT.